The entry below describes one T cell receptor (beta chain). The sample belongs to a study of blood T cell repertoires in COVID-19. At the level of the study: Samples taken during acute and convalescent COVID-19 were collected in the United States, Italy and Spain. PBMCs, B-cell-depleted T cells, or T cells were the source of the cDNA or gDNA that made up the material.

With V trimmed by 4 bases and J by 9 bases, 9 bases remained unmatched. CDR1 and CDR2 from the germline V gene are SGHDT and YYEEEE. The CDR3 contains 13 residues. Those who participated ranged in age from about 18 to 89 years and resided in about two dozen US areas. In assigning cohorts, the study relied on participant-reported clinical history. Method: immunoSEQ multiplex PCR; TCRdb's copy keeps in-frame clones and lacks some. The data contain 250,000 to 400,000 clones, roughly 90% of them singletons. This rearrangement joins TRBV5-6 to TRBJ2-7; 8 bases match TRBD1. The sequenced material came from PBMCs or T cells enriched from blood (not recorded which). The sequence was obtained from a man between 60 and 75 years old who had recovered from COVID-19. CDR3 in amino acids: CASSARQGTGQYF. The CDR3 DNA sequence: TGTGCCAGCAGCGCTCGACAGGGGACGGGGCAGTACTTC.